The present entry profiles one T cell receptor beta chain with its context. Its antigen is unknown. The data belong to a study of post-analysis software for immune sequencing data. Across the study: Disease courses included relapsing-remitting, secondary progressive and progressive-relapsing multiple sclerosis. General study points: Included in a set of roughly 5 TRBV segments more frequent in patients than controls were TRBV5-6, TRBV5-1 and TRBV20-1.

The TCR beta cDNA libraries contained unique molecular identifiers. TCRdb independently ran MiXCR on the PCR reads; one entry per CDR3 protein. The table has over 700,000 distinct CDR3 sequences, roughly 30% seen once; the top ten hold around 0.6%. V lost 0 bases, J lost 4 bases, and 10 bases lay in between. The CDR3 covers 14 residues. CDR1 DFQATT and CDR2 SNEGSKA come from the germline V gene (reference sequence). This TCR derives from a girl aged 10 to 17 with multiple sclerosis. The rearrangement uses TRBV20-1 and TRBJ2-1; D perhaps matches TRBD1 (5 bases). Sequencing used blood. In DNA form, the CDR3 reads TGCAGTGCTAGAGATGTTCGACAGTACAATGAGCAGTTCTTC. Protein: CSARDVRQYNEQFF.